These 26 T cell receptor beta chains came from one sample sequenced in a study of T cells in Graves' hyperthyroidism and ophthalmopathy. TCR beta CDR3 regions were amplified from RNA. HTBI primers were used for first-round RT-PCR of the TCR CDR3. TCRdb re-called the multiplex PCR reads with MiXCR, one entry per CDR3 protein. The sample has roughly 570,000 distinct CDR3 sequences, around 14% seen once; the top ten hold around 7.3%. The sequenced material came from blood. The receptors derive from a woman younger than 45 with Graves' hyperthyroidism.

This clonotype was seen only a few times. The J gene is TRBJ2-3, the V gene TRBV2, with no clear D. The CDR3 totals 11 residues. The germline CDR1 and CDR2 sequences are SNHLY and FYNNEI. V lost 8 bases, J lost 4 bases, and 7 bases lay in between. Here the CDR3 reads CASLHADTQYF. DNA for the CDR3: TGTGCCAGCCTTCATGCAGATACGCAGTATTTT.

Many counts were recorded for this clonotype. The chain couples TRBV28 to TRBJ2-7, with TRBD1 identical over 10 bases. V lost 6 bases and J lost 4; bases outside the gene matches: 9. The germline V gene has CDR1 MDHEN and CDR2 SYDVKM. The CDR3 is 15 residues long. The CDR3: CASRFDRGLGYEQYF. CDR3 in DNA: TGTGCCAGCAGATTCGACAGGGGGCTAGGATACGAGCAGTACTTC.

The V gene is TRBV9, the J gene TRBJ1-6; D uncertain. CDR1 SGDLS and CDR2 YYNGEE come from the germline V gene. The CDR3 is made up of 14 amino acids. The V gene lost 6 bases and the J gene lost 4 bases, with 11 bases spanning the gap. The CDR3 coding sequence is TGTGCCAGCACAGCCTCTCTGTATAATTCACCCCTCCACTTT. Amino acid sequence: CASTASLYNSPLHF.

This clonotype was detected many times. This sequence joins TRBV29-1 and TRBJ2-1; 11 bases match TRBD2. V lost 1 base and J lost 0; bases outside the gene matches: 8. CDR1 is SQVTM and CDR2 is ANQGSEA in the germline V gene. The CDR3 runs 18 residues. This CDR3 reads CSVEGLLAGGTSYNEQFF. The CDR3, as DNA: TGCAGCGTTGAAGGCCTTCTAGCGGGAGGAACCTCCTACAATGAGCAGTTCTTC.

The V call is TRBV19, the J call TRBJ1-1; the match to TRBD1 covers 8 bases. Trimming took 7 bases from V and 2 from J; bases not matched to a gene: 9. The CDR3 is 15 residues long. CDR1 is LNHDA and CDR2 is SQIVND in the germline V gene (reference sequence). Written as DNA, the CDR3 is TGTGCCAGTATCCAATCGGGACAGGCTAACACTGAAGCTTTCTTT. Its translation: CASIQSGQANTEAFF.

This clonotype was found a few times. The rearrangement links TRBV27 to TRBJ1-6, with D maybe TRBD1 (5 bases). The CDR3 is 16 amino acids. Trimming shortened V by 6 bases and J by 6 bases, and 18 bases separated the two germline ends. Germline V lookup: CDR1 MNHEY, CDR2 SMNVEV (reference sequence). As DNA, the CDR3 is TGTGCCAGCAGGAAGGCTCACCAGGGACTTAATTCACCCCTCCACTTT. This encodes CASRKAHQGLNSPLHF.

This clonotype was recorded many times. The chain combines TRBV6-5 with TRBJ1-5, with TRBD1 identical over 10 bases. CDR1 is MNHEY and CDR2 is SVGAGI in the germline V gene. J lost 7 bases, V lost 0 bases, and 3 bases had no gene match. The CDR3 totals 15 residues. The CDR3 sequence: CASSYSGTGEQPQHF. CDR3 in DNA: TGTGCCAGCAGTTACTCCGGGACAGGGGAACAGCCCCAGCATTTT.

This clonotype was seen a handful of times. V gene TRBV19 combines with J gene TRBJ2-2, with unresolved D. Trimming stripped 7 bases from V and 5 bases from J, with 8 bases between. The CDR3 extends over 12 amino acids. Germline CDR1 and CDR2: LNHDA and SQIVND (reference sequence). The CDR3 here is CASTKMTGELFF. CDR3 DNA: TGTGCCAGTACAAAAATGACCGGGGAGCTGTTTTTT.

This clonotype was seen only a few times. The chain recombines TRBV4-3 with TRBJ1-1; TRBD1 might be the D (6 bases). The CDR3 has 14 residues. The V end lost 0 bases, the J end lost 5 bases, and 10 bases lay between the germline ends. Germline values: CDR1 LGHNA, CDR2 YSLEER. As DNA, the CDR3 is TGCGCCAGCAGCCAAGAACAGGGAAGGACTGAAGCTTTCTTT. Translation: CASSQEQGRTEAFF.

In this sample, this clonotype turned up many times. J is TRBJ2-1 and V is TRBV20-1; 15 nucleotides match TRBD2. J lost 9 bases, V lost 2 bases, and 5 bases had no gene match. CDR3 length: 15 amino acids. CDR1 is DFQATT and CDR2 is SNEGSKA in the germline V gene (reference sequence). The chain's CDR3 is CSARLPGLAGGEQFF. The CDR3 DNA sequence: TGCAGTGCTAGACTTCCGGGACTAGCGGGAGGTGAGCAGTTCTTC.

This clonotype came up many times. J is TRBJ2-7 and V is TRBV6-1; D is unclear. V was cut by 2 bases and J by 4 bases, with 6 bases left in between. Germline V gene data show CDR1 as MNHNS and CDR2 as SASEGT. This CDR3 is built from 12 residues. CDR3 DNA: TGTGCCAGCAGTGAACTCGGATACGAGCAGTACTTC. Translated, it gives CASSELGYEQYF.

This clonotype has a count of ten or more. The chain links TRBV6-1 to TRBJ1-1; possible D gene TRBD1, 6 bases. Germline CDR1 MNHNS, CDR2 SASEGT. The CDR3 spans 13 residues. V was cut by 7 bases and J by 5 bases, with 14 bases left in between. CDR3 amino acids: CASNNRAETEAFF. CDR3 nucleotides: TGTGCCAGCAATAACAGGGCAGAAACTGAAGCTTTCTTT.

This clonotype showed up many times. The chain joins TRBV12-3 or TRBV12-4 to TRBJ1-1, with D uncertain. The V gene lost 5 bases and the J gene lost 2 bases, with 9 bases spanning the gap. The CDR3 runs 13 residues. The CDR3 bases are TGTGCCAGCAGTCCACAACCTAACACTGAAGCTTTCTTT. This translates into CASSPQPNTEAFF.

The chain has TRBV6-5 and TRBJ1-1; D is unresolved. This CDR3 comprises 17 residues. The V end lost 0 bases, the J end lost 0 bases, and 14 bases lay between the germline ends. Germline V gene lookup returns CDR1 MNHEY and CDR2 SVGAGI. CDR3 in amino acids: CASSYSKRSFMNTEAFF. CDR3 nucleotides: TGTGCCAGCAGTTACTCGAAGAGGTCATTCATGAACACTGAAGCTTTCTTT.

In its sample, this clonotype was seen many times. CDR3 sequence (DNA): TGTGCCAGCAGCTCCCAGGGAGGTGGTACTGAAGCTTTCTTT. This sequence encodes CASSSQGGGTEAFF. The V gene is TRBV11-1, the J gene TRBJ1-1; TRBD1 might be the D (5 bases). The CDR3 consists of 14 residues. V lost 4 bases to trimming and J lost 5 bases, with 14 bases between them. Germline V CDR1 and CDR2: SGHAT, FQDESV (reference sequence).

This clonotype appeared many times. The CDR3 here is CASSEAGSEYGTSRNNEQFF. The CDR3 coding sequence is TGTGCCAGCAGTGAAGCGGGCTCGGAATACGGGACTAGCAGAAACAATGAGCAGTTCTTC. V usage is TRBV12-3 or TRBV12-4 and J usage is TRBJ2-1; 9 positions match TRBD2. V lost 5 bases and J lost 5; bases outside the gene matches: 22. The CDR3 sequence is 20 residues long.

In its sample, this clonotype was seen a few times. A much more abundant neighbour one base away suggests this may be a read error. The chain carries TRBV30 and TRBJ1-1; possibly TRBD1 for D (6 bases). The V and J ends lost 2 bases and 0 bases respectively, with 7 bases between them. The germline V gene has CDR1 GTSNPN and CDR2 SVGIG (reference sequence). The length of the CDR3 is 13 residues. CDR3 coding DNA: TGTGCCTGGAGTACAGGGATGAACACTGAAGCTTTCTTT. Its translation: CAWSTGMNTEAFF.

Here the CDR3 reads CSVTLAGGPRLLSSYEQYF. The CDR3 DNA reads as TGCAGTGTTACACTAGCGGGAGGGCCAAGATTACTTAGCTCCTACGAGCAGTACTTC. The chain employs TRBV20-1 and TRBJ2-7; 13 bases are a match to TRBD2. Germline lookup yields CDR1 DFQATT and CDR2 SNEGSKA (reference sequence). With 7 bases clipped from V and 0 bases from J, the junction kept 18 bases outside the gene matches. The CDR3 has 19 amino acids.

V and J are TRBV7-6 and TRBJ2-7; 8 bases align to TRBD2. Per the germline V gene, CDR1 is SGHVS and CDR2 is FNYEAQ. J gave up 3 bases and V 8 bases, and 6 bases lay outside the gene matches. The CDR3 contains 13 residues. This CDR3 reads CASGAAGDYEQYF. Here the CDR3 DNA reads TGTGCCAGCGGGGCAGCGGGGGACTACGAGCAGTACTTC.

This clonotype was observed at least ten times. The chain is built from TRBV12-3 or TRBV12-4 and TRBJ1-6, with D uncertain. The CDR3 consists of 15 residues. The V end was cut by 4 bases, the J end by 6 bases, with 13 bases between. In nucleotides, the CDR3 is TGTGCCAGCAGTTGGAGTGGTGGAGGTAATTCACCCCTCCACTTT. As protein: CASSWSGGGNSPLHF.

This clonotype was detected ten times or more. The rearrangement joins TRBV2 to TRBJ2-7; 8 positions agree with TRBD1. The length of the CDR3 is 15 residues. Germline CDR1 and CDR2: SNHLY and FYNNEI. With 8 bases clipped from V and 1 base from J, the junction kept 10 bases outside the gene matches. CDR3: CASVTKGQESYEQYF. The CDR3 nucleotides read TGTGCCAGCGTAACGAAGGGACAGGAGTCCTACGAGCAGTACTTC.

This clonotype was counted at least ten times. The rearrangement joins TRBV18 to TRBJ2-1, with 7 bases fitting TRBD1. The ends lost 6 bases at V and 7 bases at J; junction bases unmatched: 6. Germline CDR1 KGHSH, CDR2 LQKENI. The CDR3 is 13 residues long. The CDR3 nucleotides read TGTGCCAGCTCCGGTGAGGGGGCGAATGAGCAGTTCTTC. Translated, it gives CASSGEGANEQFF. The full variable domain, its missing parts supplied by reference TRBV18 and TRBJ2-1, is NAGVMQNPRHLVRRRGQEARLRCSPMKGHSHVYWYRQLPEEGLKFMVYLQKENIIDESGMPKERFSAEFPKEGPSILRIQQVVRGDSAAYFCASSGEGANEQFFGPGTRLTVL.

Turning to this clonotype: This sequence may be a read error, since a much larger clone differs from it by one base. This chain connects TRBV6-1 to TRBJ2-2; D might be TRBD2 (5 bases). The CDR3 is made up of 15 amino acids. The germline CDR1 and CDR2 sequences are MNHNS and SASEGT. This CDR3 reads CASRTGLTNTGELSF. CDR3 sequence (DNA): TGTGCCAGCAGAACCGGACTTACGAACACCGGGGAGCTGTCTTTT.

This clonotype was found many times. The rearrangement joins TRBV27 to TRBJ2-5, with D maybe TRBD2 (5 bases). The ends were cut back, 5 bases at V and 4 bases at J, with 14 bases in the middle. Germline V gene data show CDR1 as MNHEY and CDR2 as SMNVEV (reference sequence). CDR3 length equals 14 residues. Here the CDR3 reads CASSPLDAGETQYF. As DNA, the CDR3 is TGTGCCAGCAGTCCATTGGACGCGGGAGAGACCCAGTACTTC.

This clonotype was counted many times. CDR3 region: CSAPYLGGTEGRHEQFF. DNA of the CDR3: TGCAGTGCCCCATATCTAGGCGGGACCGAGGGTAGGCATGAGCAGTTCTTC. This chain connects TRBV20-1 to TRBJ2-1; tentatively, D is TRBD2 (6 bases). With 6 bases removed from V and 8 bases from J, the gap between germline ends came to 29 bases. The CDR3 spans 17 residues. CDR1 and CDR2 (germline): DFQATT, SNEGSKA (reference sequence).

This clonotype appeared a few times. V and J are TRBV7-9 and TRBJ2-6, with D perhaps TRBD1 (6 bases). The CDR3 is 17 amino acids. Germline CDR1 is SEHNR and CDR2 is FQNEAQ (reference sequence). Trimming took 1 base from V and 0 from J, leaving 10 bases between them. The CDR3 sequence is CASSLDRVGSGANVLTF. CDR3 bases: TGTGCCAGCAGCTTAGACAGGGTGGGCTCTGGGGCCAACGTCCTGACTTTC.